The 26 T cell receptor beta chains presented below share a single source sample, sequenced in a study of control samples from healthy donors and cancer patients. TCRdb keeps only in-frame clones here, not all; method: immunoSEQ multiplex PCR. The top ten clones hold around 8.7% of a sample with under 150,000 clones, roughly 91% of them seen once. Input material: blood. The receptors derive from a man in his forties in good health.

The J gene is TRBJ2-7, the V gene TRBV3-1 (or the pseudogene TRBV3-2); TRBD1 is a possible D gene (6 bases). Germline loops: CDR1 LGHDT, CDR2 YNNKEL (reference sequence). V lost 6 bases and J 7 bases, leaving 10 bases between the germline ends. The CDR3 consists of 11 residues. DNA for the CDR3: TGTGCCAGCAGACTAGGACAGGAGCAGTACTTC. Its protein is CASRLGQEQYF.

The chain employs TRBV7-9 and TRBJ2-7; D ambiguous. The CDR3 contains 13 residues. CDR1 is SEHNR, CDR2 FQNEAQ, per germline (reference sequence). The V and J ends lost 3 bases and 6 bases respectively, with 12 bases between them. CDR3 amino acids: CASSFGPRVEQYF. The CDR3 DNA reads TGTGCCAGCAGCTTTGGCCCCCGAGTCGAGCAGTACTTC.

The chain is built from TRBV5-1 and TRBJ2-7; D gene unclear. Deletions cut 0 bases from V and 6 bases from J, with 10 bases between. Germline V gives CDR1 SGHRS, CDR2 YFSETQ. The CDR3 is made up of 13 amino acids. The DNA of the CDR3 is TGCGCCAGCAGCTTGGAGGGCGTGGCCGAGCAGTACTTC. Amino acid sequence: CASSLEGVAEQYF.

The chain has TRBV5-1 and TRBJ2-2; D gene unclear. CDR3 length equals 16 residues. CDR1 and CDR2 from the germline V gene are SGHRS and YFSETQ. Deletions cut 0 bases from V and 0 bases from J, with 9 bases between. CDR3 coding DNA: TGCGCCAGCAGCTTGGACAGACCCGCGAACACCGGGGAGCTGTTTTTT. Residues: CASSLDRPANTGELFF.

The rearrangement links TRBV6-6 to TRBJ2-5; D is undetermined. V gave up 7 bases and J gave up 3 bases, with 12 bases separating them. The germline CDR1 and CDR2 sequences are MNHNY and SVGAGI (reference sequence). The CDR3 contains 13 residues. CDR3 DNA sequence: TGTGCCAGCACCCGGACGGTAGAAGAGACCCAGTACTTC. Amino acid sequence: CASTRTVEETQYF.

The chain has TRBV3-1 (or the pseudogene TRBV3-2) and TRBJ2-2; 12 nucleotides line up with TRBD2. Per the germline V gene, CDR1 is LGHDT and CDR2 is YNNKEL (reference sequence). The CDR3 has 15 residues. J lost 8 bases, V lost 6 bases, and 7 bases had no gene match. The CDR3 DNA is TGTGCCAGCAGGGTAGGACTAGCGGGGATAGGGGAGCTGTTTTTT. As protein: CASRVGLAGIGELFF.

The chain recombines TRBV5-1 with TRBJ1-3; no clear D. Trimming removed 0 bases at V and 0 bases at J, with 4 bases between. The germline CDR1 and CDR2 sequences are SGHRS and YFSETQ. The CDR3 runs to 14 residues. The CDR3 loop reads CASSLGTSGNTIYF. DNA for the CDR3: TGCGCCAGCAGCTTGGGCACCTCTGGAAACACCATATATTTT.

This clone was picked up a small number of times. The chain has TRBV25-1 and TRBJ1-3; D is perhaps TRBD1 (5 bases). V was cut by 1 base and J by 1 base, with 14 bases left in between. The CDR3 runs 17 residues. The germline CDR1 and CDR2 sequences are MGHDK and SYGVNS. Here the CDR3 reads CASSESQGRPSGNTIYF. CDR3 DNA sequence: TGTGCCAGCAGTGAATCCCAGGGACGGCCTTCTGGAAACACCATATATTTT.

This chain uses TRBV7-3 with TRBJ2-3; the match to TRBD1 covers 8 bases. V was pared by 3 bases and J by 3 bases, with 5 bases of the junction left unmatched. Germline values: CDR1 SGHTA, CDR2 FQGTGA. The length of the CDR3 is 15 residues. CDR3: CASSFPQGETDTQYF. CDR3 nucleotide sequence: TGTGCCAGCAGCTTTCCACAGGGGGAGACAGATACGCAGTATTTT.

The DNA of the CDR3 is TGTGCCAGCTCACCACAACCGGGACAGGGGAATTCACCCCTCCACTTT. Translating it yields CASSPQPGQGNSPLHF. This chain uses TRBV18 with TRBJ1-6; 10 bases are a match to TRBD1. Germline CDR1 KGHSH, CDR2 LQKENI. This CDR3 contains 16 residues. Trimming at V came to 1 base and at J to 7 bases, leaving 4 bases not matched to a gene.

J is TRBJ1-2 and V is TRBV15, with 7 bases lining up with TRBD1. In germline, CDR1 is LNHNV, CDR2 YYDKDF (reference sequence). The CDR3 runs 15 residues. V lost 0 bases and J lost 4; bases outside the gene matches: 5. Written as DNA, the CDR3 is TGTGCCACCAGCAGAGACCCAGGGGGGACCTATGGCTACACCTTC. It yields the protein CATSRDPGGTYGYTF.

With regard to this clone: Other DNA sequences within the sample encode an identical CDR3. The V and J genes are TRBV7-2 and TRBJ1-5, with D maybe TRBD1 (6 bases). CDR3 length equals 15 residues. The germline CDR1 and CDR2 sequences are SGHTA and FQGNSA. V lost 5 bases, J lost 6 bases, and 17 bases lay in between. CDR3 in DNA: TGTGCCAGCAGCCAAGGGGGGGCTAGAAGTCAGCCCCAGCATTTT. This sequence encodes CASSQGGARSQPQHF.

The J gene is TRBJ2-5, the V gene TRBV14; the D gene is possibly TRBD1 (5 bases). The CDR3 is made up of 15 amino acids. Germline V gene sequence: CDR1 SGHDN, CDR2 FVKESK. V was trimmed by 4 bases and J by 5 bases, leaving 17 bases between them. This CDR3 is CASSRRTSVGETQYF. CDR3 nucleotide sequence: TGTGCCAGCAGCCGCCGGACATCCGTAGGGGAGACCCAGTACTTC.

V is TRBV7-2 and J is TRBJ2-3; TRBD2 matches 7 bases. This CDR3 is built from 14 residues. V shed 5 bases and J 6 bases; nucleotides not matched to a gene: 8. The germline gives CDR1 SGHTA, CDR2 FQGNSA. CDR3 coding DNA: TGTGCCAGCAGCGCCGGGGGGTTCAGCGATACGCAGTATTTT. It encodes CASSAGGFSDTQYF.

The chain recombines TRBV7-6 with TRBJ1-1; D not resolved. CDR1 and CDR2 (germline): SGHVS, FNYEAQ. This CDR3 contains 13 residues. V was trimmed by 3 bases and J by 6 bases, leaving 11 bases between them. In DNA, the CDR3 is TGTGCCAGCAGCTTTGGGTTAGGAGCTGAAGCTTTCTTT. It is translated as CASSFGLGAEAFF.

The genes are TRBV19 and TRBJ1-6; 8 bases fit TRBD1. The CDR3 is 14 residues long. The V gene's germline CDR1 is LNHDA and CDR2 SQIVND (reference sequence). V shed 7 bases, J shed 10 bases, and the junction held 9 bases outside the gene matches. The CDR3 DNA sequence: TGTGCCAGTACTGTAGGACAGGGTCTCTCACCCCTCCACTTT. This gives the protein CASTVGQGLSPLHF.

The chain recombines TRBV12-3 or TRBV12-4 with TRBJ1-2; D not resolved. The CDR3 covers 11 residues. V was pared by 2 bases and J by 6 bases, with 4 bases between. CDR3 amino acids: CASSLLDGYTF. CDR3 bases: TGTGCCAGCAGTTTACTCGATGGCTACACCTTC.

The V call is TRBV7-9, the J call TRBJ1-4; the D gene is possibly TRBD1 (6 bases). CDR3 size: 14 residues. Germline lookup yields CDR1 SEHNR and CDR2 FQNEAQ (reference sequence). V dropped 2 bases and J dropped 7 bases, with 11 bases sitting between them. The CDR3 sequence is CASSLRGGIEKLFF. CDR3 in DNA: TGTGCCAGCAGCTTAAGAGGGGGTATTGAAAAACTGTTTTTT.

V and J are TRBV9 and TRBJ2-5, with TRBD2 matching over 13 bases. This CDR3 has 16 amino acids. V was clipped by 0 bases and J by 6 bases; unmatched bases: 5. Germline CDR1 and CDR2: SGDLS and YYNGEE. CDR3 sequence: CASSVGTSGGQKTQYF. The CDR3 coding sequence is TGTGCCAGCAGCGTAGGGACTAGCGGGGGCCAGAAGACCCAGTACTTC.

The genes are TRBV19 and TRBJ2-7; D assignment may be TRBD1 or TRBD2 (5 bases each). CDR3 length: 15 residues. Trimming took 2 bases from V and 2 from J, leaving 13 bases between them. Germline V gene data show CDR1 as LNHDA and CDR2 as SQIVND (reference sequence). CDR3 loop: CASSINGRDPYEQYF. The CDR3 DNA sequence: TGTGCCAGTAGTATAAACGGCAGGGACCCCTACGAGCAGTACTTC.

This sequence joins TRBV24-1 and TRBJ1-1, with D maybe TRBD1 (5 bases). The CDR3 sequence is 14 residues long. Germline assignment: CDR1 KGHDR and CDR2 SFDVKD. V shed 7 bases and J shed 2 bases, with 13 bases lying between them. CDR3 in DNA: TGTGCCACCAGGGGGAGGGGAGGAAACACTGAAGCTTTCTTT. This sequence encodes CATRGRGGNTEAFF.

The rearrangement links TRBV7-8 to TRBJ2-2, with D unresolved. The CDR3 consists of 19 residues. Trimming removed 5 bases at V and 1 base at J, with 23 bases between. Germline CDR1 and CDR2: SGHVS and FQNEAQ. The CDR3 DNA is TGTGCCAGCAGCGCCCTCGTCGGTGGATGGGAAGGGAACACCGGGGAGCTGTTTTTT. It translates to CASSALVGGWEGNTGELFF.

This clone was observed a handful of times. The gene calls are TRBV25-1 and TRBJ1-4, with TRBD1 matching 8 bases. This CDR3 region has 16 residues. CDR1 MGHDK and CDR2 SYGVNS come from the germline V gene. Trimming at V came to 4 bases and at J to 4 bases, leaving 8 bases not matched to a gene. This CDR3 is CASSGDGTGYNEKLFF. The CDR3 coding sequence is TGTGCCAGCAGTGGGGATGGGACAGGTTATAATGAAAAACTGTTTTTT.

J is TRBJ2-2 and V is TRBV6-1; D not certain. CDR1 and CDR2 from the germline V gene are MNHNS and SASEGT. The length of the CDR3 is 12 residues. V was trimmed by 3 bases and J by 5 bases, leaving 4 bases between them. The CDR3, as DNA: TGTGCCAGCAGTGACACTACCGGGGAGCTGTTTTTT. As protein: CASSDTTGELFF.

V is TRBV18 and J is TRBJ2-1, with 10 nucleotides matching TRBD1. This CDR3 is built from 14 residues. Germline CDR1 is KGHSH and CDR2 is LQKENI. Trimming cost V 2 bases and J 9 bases; bases outside gene matches: 4. The CDR3 region is CASSPRTGGSEQFF. CDR3 coding DNA: TGTGCCAGCTCACCAAGGACAGGGGGAAGTGAGCAGTTCTTC.

This clone was picked up one time. The V call is TRBV9, the J call TRBJ2-7, with D tentatively TRBD1 or TRBD2 (6 bases each). Germline V lookup: CDR1 SGDLS, CDR2 YYNGEE. The CDR3 totals 15 residues. Trimming removed 0 bases at V and 6 bases at J, with 16 bases between. The CDR3 protein is CASSVVPGAKGEQYF. The CDR3, as DNA: TGTGCCAGCAGCGTAGTTCCGGGGGCCAAGGGCGAGCAGTACTTC.